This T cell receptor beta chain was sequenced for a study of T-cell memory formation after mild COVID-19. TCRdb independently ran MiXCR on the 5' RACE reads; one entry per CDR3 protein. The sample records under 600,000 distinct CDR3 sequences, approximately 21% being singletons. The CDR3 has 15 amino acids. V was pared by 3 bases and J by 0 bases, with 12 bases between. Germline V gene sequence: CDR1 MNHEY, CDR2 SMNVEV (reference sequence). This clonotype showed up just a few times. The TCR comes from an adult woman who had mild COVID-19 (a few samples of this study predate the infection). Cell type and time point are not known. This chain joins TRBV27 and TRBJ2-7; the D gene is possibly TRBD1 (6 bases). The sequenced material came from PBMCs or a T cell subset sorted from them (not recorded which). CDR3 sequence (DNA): TGTGCCAGCAGTTTGGGGACACCATACTCCTACGAGCAGTACTTC. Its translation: CASSLGTPYSYEQYF.